The sequence of this TCR beta chain was determined in a study of cytomegalovirus exposure and HLA in healthy donors. Study information: Caucasian-associated ancestry cluster membership applied to less than 85% of around 400 genotyped donors.

General study points: Specificity for CMV antigens was confirmed in vitro for three of the CMV-associated chains. Later on, a genetic analysis was performed. It linked a missense variant in DCLRE1C with V- and J-gene trimming of TCR beta.

Worth noting for this clone: Its antigen is undetermined.

The CDR3 contains 12 residues. In germline, CDR1 is WNHNN, CDR2 SYGVQD (reference sequence). Trimming cost V 4 bases and J 8 bases, with 10 bases left between them. The PCR was carried out with 60 Vbeta primers and 13 Jbeta primers. Per the study methods: Some 11 million shared chains were among the approximately 82 million unique TCR beta chains that a later analysis counted. Data came from immunoSEQ multiplex PCR; TCRdb stores just in-frame clones and leaves some out. For V, J and clone size, that table is used; D and trimming come from the DNA. The data hold more than 150,000 clones, with about 86% observed a single time.

The rearrangement uses TRBV10-1 and TRBJ2-3; a weak D match, TRBD1 (6 bases). The source is a woman in her thirties in good health and CMV-seronegative. The source material was PBMCs. CDR3 protein: CASSGGLFTQYF. CDR3 sequence (DNA): TGCGCCAGCAGTGGGGGGCTGTTTACGCAGTATTTT.